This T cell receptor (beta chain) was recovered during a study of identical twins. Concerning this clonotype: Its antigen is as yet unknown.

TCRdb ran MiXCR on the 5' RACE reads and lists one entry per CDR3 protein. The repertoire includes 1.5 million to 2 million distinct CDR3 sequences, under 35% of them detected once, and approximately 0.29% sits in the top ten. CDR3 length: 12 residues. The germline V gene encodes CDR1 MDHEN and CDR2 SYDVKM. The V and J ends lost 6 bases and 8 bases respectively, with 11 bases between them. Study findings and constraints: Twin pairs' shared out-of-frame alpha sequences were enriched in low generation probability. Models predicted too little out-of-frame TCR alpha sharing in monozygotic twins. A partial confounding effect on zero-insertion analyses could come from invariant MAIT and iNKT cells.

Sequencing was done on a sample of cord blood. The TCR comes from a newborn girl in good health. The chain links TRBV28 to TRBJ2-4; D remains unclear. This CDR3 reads CASSSVGYIQYF. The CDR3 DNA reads TGTGCCAGCAGCTCCGTGGGCTACATTCAGTACTTC. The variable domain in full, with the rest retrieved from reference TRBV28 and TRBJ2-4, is DVKVTQSSRYLVKRTGEKVFLECVQDMDHENMFWYRQDPGLGLRLIYFSYDVKMKEKGDIPEGYSVSREKKERFSLILESASTNQTSMYLCASSSVGYIQYFGAGTRLSVL.